These 17 T cell receptor beta chains came from one sample sequenced in a study of T cells in Graves' hyperthyroidism and ophthalmopathy. RNA transcripts yielded amplified TCR beta CDR3 regions. First-round RT-PCR of the TCR CDR3 relied on the HTBI primer set. Using its own MiXCR run on the multiplex PCR reads, TCRdb lists one record per CDR3 protein. Of almost 600,000 distinct CDR3 sequences listed, approximately 13% were seen once; the top ten hold 5% to 7%. The sequencing sample was made of blood. The receptors were gathered from a woman aged 25 to 45 with Graves' hyperthyroidism that later progressed to Graves' ophthalmopathy.

Details on this clonotype: A clone one base away is much larger, so this may be a read error. The V gene is TRBV7-2, the J gene TRBJ2-5; 8 bases match TRBD2. The CDR3 runs 17 residues. Germline CDR1 reads SGHTA; CDR2 reads FQGNSA. The J segment lost 7 bases and the V segment lost 5 bases, leaving 18 bases of the junction unmatched. The CDR3 nucleotides are TGTGCCAGCAGCGAACCGGCGACAAGCGGGAGTGGGGTGACCCAGTACTTC. Its protein product is CASSEPATSGSGVTQYF.

This rearrangement joins TRBV7-2 to TRBJ2-2; D not resolved. Germline lookup yields CDR1 SGHTA and CDR2 FQGNSA. Trimming took off 0 bases at V and 6 bases at J, with 11 bases between the two ends. The CDR3 contains 15 residues. This CDR3 reads CASSLATWGSGELFF. DNA for the CDR3: TGTGCCAGCAGCTTAGCTACGTGGGGTTCCGGGGAGCTGTTTTTT.

This clonotype came up many times. This chain connects TRBV19 to TRBJ1-2; perhaps TRBD1 as D (6 bases). The CDR3 is made up of 15 amino acids. Per germline, CDR1 LNHDA and CDR2 SQIVND (reference sequence). Trimming removed 5 bases at V and 4 bases at J, with 17 bases between. CDR3 residues: CASSDASGGAYGYTF. In DNA, the CDR3 is TGTGCCAGTAGTGATGCCTCCGGGGGGGCCTATGGCTACACCTTC.

Notes on this clonotype: One end of the junction varies from germline; a read error may be responsible. The chain employs TRBV20-1 and TRBJ2-7; 7 nucleotides match TRBD1. Germline V gene data show CDR1 as DFQATT and CDR2 as SNEGSKA (reference sequence). The CDR3 consists of 13 residues. CDR3 amino acids: CSAARQGYYERYF. In DNA form, the CDR3 reads TGCAGTGCTGCCCGACAGGGCTACTACGAGCGGTACTTC.

This clonotype was found many times. The chain links TRBV11-3 to TRBJ2-6; D gene unclear. Germline CDR1 is SGHNT and CDR2 is YENEEA. CDR3 length equals 15 residues. V gave up 4 bases and J gave up 2 bases, with 9 bases separating them. CDR3: CASSSPITGANVLTF. CDR3 nucleotide sequence: TGTGCCAGCAGCTCGCCCATAACTGGGGCCAACGTCCTGACTTTC.

At least ten counts were recorded for this clonotype. V gene TRBV27 combines with J gene TRBJ2-3, with 11 positions matching TRBD1. With 4 bases clipped from V and 3 bases from J, the junction kept 6 bases outside the gene matches. This CDR3 region has 16 residues. CDR1 is MNHEY, CDR2 SMNVEV, per germline (reference sequence). The CDR3 region has the DNA TGTGCCAGCAGTTACACCGGGACAGGGGGGACAGATACGCAGTATTTT. This sequence encodes CASSYTGTGGTDTQYF.

This chain uses TRBV27 with TRBJ1-3; D is unresolved. The V gene lost 4 bases and the J gene lost 0 bases, with 7 bases spanning the gap. Per the germline V gene, CDR1 is MNHEY and CDR2 is SMNVEV (reference sequence). The CDR3 spans 14 residues. The CDR3 loop is CASSSRISGNTIYF. The CDR3, as DNA: TGTGCCAGCAGTTCCCGTATCTCTGGAAACACCATATATTTT.

This clonotype was seen many times. The rearrangement uses TRBV7-4 and TRBJ2-1; 13 nucleotides agree with TRBD2. The CDR3 has 15 amino acids. The V segment lost 1 base and the J segment 7 bases; nucleotides outside the gene matches: 1. Germline V lookup: CDR1 SGHVT, CDR2 SQSDAQ. The CDR3 region has the DNA TGTGCCAGCAGCTTAGGGACTAGCGGGAGAAATGAGCAGTTCTTC. This sequence encodes CASSLGTSGRNEQFF.

This clonotype was observed many times. The V call is TRBV28, the J call TRBJ1-2; TRBD1 aligns across 11 bases. Germline lookup yields CDR1 MDHEN and CDR2 SYDVKM. V lost 5 bases to trimming and J lost 4 bases; unmatched junction nucleotides: 9. This CDR3 region has 16 residues. CDR3 amino acids: CASSAWTGGAGYGYTF. CDR3 coding DNA: TGTGCCAGCAGTGCTTGGACAGGGGGCGCCGGCTATGGCTACACCTTC.

This clonotype has at least ten counts. The gene calls are TRBV6-5 and TRBJ1-4; unclear D gene. Between the trimmed V and J ends, which lost 2 bases and 5 bases, there was a span of 12 bases. In germline, CDR1 is MNHEY, CDR2 SVGAGI. The CDR3 runs to 15 residues. DNA of the CDR3: TGTGCCAGCAGTTACAATGGGAACTCCAATGAAAAACTGTTTTTT. Residues: CASSYNGNSNEKLFF.

This clonotype was found many times. This chain connects TRBV3-1 to TRBJ1-5, with D uncertain. The ends were cut back, 0 bases at V and 10 bases at J, with 16 bases in the middle. This CDR3 is 15 amino acids long. Per germline, CDR1 LGHDT and CDR2 YNNKEL (reference sequence). The CDR3 sequence: CASSQDVGSISPQHF. The CDR3, as DNA: TGTGCCAGCAGCCAAGATGTAGGATCGATCAGCCCCCAGCATTTT.

This clonotype was counted ten times or more. The rearrangement uses TRBV2 and TRBJ2-3, with TRBD2 identical over 14 bases. The CDR3 runs 14 residues. The germline gives CDR1 SNHLY, CDR2 FYNNEI. Losses at the gene ends were 8 bases for V and 4 bases for J; bases not matched to a gene: 2. This CDR3 reads CASGTSGSSDTQYF. Written as DNA, the CDR3 is TGTGCCAGCGGGACTAGCGGGAGTTCAGATACGCAGTATTTT.

This clonotype was observed at least ten times. The chain combines TRBV20-1 with TRBJ1-3, with D unclear. Germline-derived CDR1 and CDR2 are DFQATT and SNEGSKA (reference sequence). The CDR3 extends over 12 amino acids. V dropped 3 bases and J dropped 0 bases, with 3 bases sitting between them. The CDR3 region is CSARASGNTIYF. The CDR3 nucleotides read TGCAGTGCTAGGGCCTCTGGAAACACCATATATTTT.

This clonotype was counted between two and nine times. The chain is built from TRBV5-1 and TRBJ2-7; D is perhaps TRBD1 or TRBD2 (5 bases each). V was clipped by 4 bases and J by 2 bases, with 22 bases between them. The germline V gene encodes CDR1 SGHRS and CDR2 YFSETQ. The CDR3 has 17 amino acids. The CDR3 DNA follows: TGCGCCAGCAGCCTGCCCACCTCCGGGACGGCCGCCTACGAGCAGTACTTC. This codes for CASSLPTSGTAAYEQYF.

This rearrangement joins TRBV28 to TRBJ1-3; D may be TRBD1 (6 bases). The CDR3 has 16 amino acids. CDR1 and CDR2 from the germline V gene are MDHEN and SYDVKM. Trimming took 4 bases from V and 2 from J, leaving 15 bases between them. CDR3 residues: CASSSYTGTTGNTIYF. CDR3 nucleotides: TGTGCCAGCAGTTCGTATACCGGGACAACTGGAAACACCATATATTTT.

In its sample, this clonotype was seen a few times. The chain uses TRBV28 and TRBJ2-1; perhaps D is TRBD1 or TRBD2 (5 bases each). V was cut by 6 bases and J by 8 bases, with 17 bases left in between. The CDR3 is 14 amino acids. Germline V gene data show CDR1 as MDHEN and CDR2 as SYDVKM. CDR3 loop: CASSSQGGHDEQFF. CDR3 sequence (DNA): TGTGCCAGCAGCTCCCAGGGCGGGCACGATGAGCAGTTCTTC.

This sequence joins TRBV20-1 and TRBJ1-5; D not certain. The ends were cut back, 2 bases at V and 0 bases at J, with 11 bases in the middle. Germline V lookup: CDR1 DFQATT, CDR2 SNEGSKA (reference sequence). The CDR3 has 15 amino acids. The CDR3 DNA is TGCAGTGCTAGATTGTGGGGTTATAGCAATCAGCCCCAGCATTTT. Protein product: CSARLWGYSNQPQHF.